The 23 T cell receptor beta chains below come from one sample, sequenced in a study of blood T cell repertoires in COVID-19 (dated by TCRdb to the early 2020s). Library method: the immunoSEQ multiplex PCR assay. TCRdb stores this immuneACCESS table with in-frame sequences only. Part of the clones is absent; in the studies checked, under half of the shortfall reflects unresolved V genes, and no reason is known for the rest. Counted in this sample were about 140,000 clones; around 80% of them appeared once. The ten top clones hold around 4% of the sample. Sequencing input: peripheral blood. The receptors come from a man aged 55 to 69 with acute or convalescent COVID-19.

The chain carries TRBV9 and TRBJ2-1; 10 nucleotides align to TRBD1. The ends lost 1 base at V and 6 bases at J; junction bases unmatched: 4. From germline, CDR1 is SGDLS and CDR2 YYNGEE. The CDR3 is made up of 15 amino acids. In DNA form, the CDR3 reads TGTGCCAGCAGCGTAAGTGGGACAGGGGCCAATGAGCAGTTCTTC. This codes for CASSVSGTGANEQFF.

The CDR3 protein is CATSTGAYNSPLHF. The CDR3 bases are TGTGCCACTTCGACAGGCGCCTATAATTCACCCCTCCACTTT. J is TRBJ1-6 and V is TRBV10-3; possibly TRBD1 for D (6 bases). Per the germline V gene, CDR1 is ENHRY and CDR2 is SYGVKD. Between the trimmed V and J ends, which lost 10 bases and 2 bases, there was a span of 12 bases. The CDR3 loop spans 14 amino acids.

The chain uses TRBV7-9 and TRBJ2-2; 8 bases line up with TRBD1. The CDR3 totals 16 residues. The V and J ends lost 6 bases and 7 bases, in that order; junction bases with no gene match: 13. Germline V gives CDR1 SEHNR, CDR2 FQNEAQ (reference sequence). CDR3: CASSLTQGARNGELFF. For the CDR3, the DNA is TGTGCCAGCAGTTTGACCCAGGGGGCGAGAAACGGGGAGCTGTTTTTT.

The chain employs TRBV29-1 and TRBJ2-7; D not certain. The CDR3 consists of 14 residues. Trimming took off 7 bases at V and 0 bases at J, with 16 bases between the two ends. Germline loops: CDR1 SQVTM, CDR2 ANQGSEA. CDR3 nucleotide sequence: TGCAGCGCCGGAGTAGGCCTTAGCTCCTACGAGCAGTACTTC. Its translation: CSAGVGLSSYEQYF.

This chain connects TRBV27 to TRBJ2-1; 7 bases agree with TRBD2. The CDR3 has 13 amino acids. Germline V gene data show CDR1 as MNHEY and CDR2 as SMNVEV (reference sequence). The J segment lost 5 bases and the V segment lost 2 bases, leaving 0 bases of the junction unmatched. The CDR3 nucleotides are TGTGCCAGCAGTTTACGGGGGGACAATGAGCAGTTCTTC. It translates to CASSLRGDNEQFF.

V and J are TRBV27 and TRBJ2-1; the D gene is possibly TRBD2 (6 bases). Trimming removed 3 bases at V and 8 bases at J, with 14 bases between. The CDR3 totals 14 residues. CDR1 is MNHEY, CDR2 SMNVEV, per germline (reference sequence). As DNA, the CDR3 is TGTGCCAGCAGTTTGGGGACTTTGGGAGATGAGCAGTTCTTC. Translated, it gives CASSLGTLGDEQFF.

The J gene is TRBJ1-5, the V gene TRBV27, with D tentatively TRBD1 (5 bases). Germline V gives CDR1 MNHEY, CDR2 SMNVEV (reference sequence). The CDR3 has 15 amino acids. V was shortened by 3 bases and J by 2 bases, with 11 bases between the two germline ends. The CDR3 DNA sequence: TGTGCCAGCAGTTTGGAGGGGTATGGCAATCAGCCCCAGCATTTT. This sequence encodes CASSLEGYGNQPQHF.

The sample holds many counts of this clone. The chain employs TRBV29-1 and TRBJ1-1, with 7 positions matching TRBD1. This CDR3 region has 11 residues. After removal of 7 bases from V and 6 bases from J, the junction contained 5 bases not matched to a gene. CDR1 SQVTM and CDR2 ANQGSEA come from the germline V gene. CDR3 residues: CSGRGSAEAFF. The CDR3 bases are TGCAGCGGCAGGGGGAGCGCTGAAGCTTTCTTT.

The rearrangement joins TRBV14 to TRBJ1-5; 7 positions match TRBD1. Looked up from germline, CDR1 is SGHDN and CDR2 is FVKESK. This CDR3 comprises 13 residues. V lost 4 bases, J lost 5 bases, and 2 bases stayed unmatched. As DNA, the CDR3 is TGTGCCAGCAGCCTCACAGGGGATCAGCCCCAGCATTTT. Its protein is CASSLTGDQPQHF.

This clone appeared once. The V and J genes are TRBV5-4 and TRBJ2-2; 10 bases are a match to TRBD2. There are 16 residues in the CDR3. Looked up from germline, CDR1 is SGHNT and CDR2 is YYREEE (reference sequence). Trimming at V came to 4 bases and at J to 1 base, leaving 4 bases not matched to a gene. CDR3 DNA sequence: TGTGCCAGCAGCCGCTCTAGCGGGAGGAACACCGGGGAGCTGTTTTTT. As protein: CASSRSSGRNTGELFF.

This clone is a singleton in its sample. The chain has TRBV18 and TRBJ2-1, with 7 bases matching TRBD2. This CDR3 contains 16 residues. V was clipped by 3 bases and J by 0 bases; unmatched bases: 5. Germline V gene data show CDR1 as KGHSH and CDR2 as LQKENI. CDR3 residues: CASSPQGGVSYNEQFF. In nucleotides, the CDR3 is TGTGCCAGCTCACCCCAGGGAGGGGTCTCCTACAATGAGCAGTTCTTC.

The rearrangement joins TRBV10-2 to TRBJ2-2; maybe TRBD1 (6 bases). Germline CDR1 WSHSY, CDR2 SAAADI. CDR3 length: 12 amino acids. V shed 9 bases and J shed 3 bases, with 8 bases lying between them. CDR3 in DNA: TGCGCCAGTGAGGGGGACACCGGGGAGCTGTTTTTT. Protein: CASEGDTGELFF.

The chain combines TRBV15 with TRBJ2-5; D perhaps matches TRBD2 (6 bases). Trimming pared 5 bases from V and 4 bases from J, leaving 11 bases between. There are 13 residues in the CDR3. Germline CDR1 LNHNV, CDR2 YYDKDF (reference sequence). CDR3 sequence (DNA): TGTGCCACCAGCGAGGGGAGGACAGAGACCCAGTACTTC. It is translated as CATSEGRTETQYF.

V is TRBV6-5 and J is TRBJ1-6, with TRBD1 matching over 7 bases. The V gene's germline CDR1 is MNHEY and CDR2 SVGAGI. J was trimmed by 11 bases and V by 10 bases; bases with no gene match: 11. CDR3 size: 13 residues. The CDR3 protein is CATTVWDSTPLHF. CDR3 sequence (DNA): TGTGCCACCACGGTATGGGACAGCACACCCCTCCACTTT.

This clone turned up a few times. The V gene is TRBV7-9, the J gene TRBJ2-3, with 8 bases identical to TRBD2. The V and J ends lost 5 bases and 3 bases, in that order; junction bases with no gene match: 16. Germline CDR1 and CDR2: SEHNR and FQNEAQ (reference sequence). The CDR3 covers 18 residues. The DNA for the CDR3 is TGTGCCAGCAGCCCACGGCGGGGGGCGAGACAAGAGACAGATACGCAGTATTTT. It yields the protein CASSPRRGARQETDTQYF.

This clone has more than one count but fewer than ten. CDR3 sequence (DNA): TGTGCCAGCAGCCGCACACAGGATAACAACTATGGCTACACCTTC. Protein sequence: CASSRTQDNNYGYTF. The V call is TRBV3-1 (or the pseudogene TRBV3-2), the J call TRBJ1-2; TRBD1 is a possible D gene (5 bases). The germline V and J ends were trimmed by 4 bases and 2 bases, with 14 bases remaining between them. This CDR3 has 15 amino acids. Germline V gene sequence: CDR1 LGHDT, CDR2 YNNKEL (reference sequence).

This clone was observed a few times. The chain has TRBV6-5 and TRBJ2-7; 9 bases align to TRBD2. The CDR3 has 13 amino acids. J was trimmed by 3 bases and V by 7 bases; bases with no gene match: 4. From germline, CDR1 is MNHEY and CDR2 SVGAGI. The CDR3 region has the DNA TGTGCCAGCAAGCCTAGCGGGAACTACGAGCAGTACTTC. As protein: CASKPSGNYEQYF.

The rearrangement links TRBV28 to TRBJ1-2; 7 bases agree with TRBD1. The CDR3 has 14 amino acids. V was pared by 7 bases and J by 0 bases, with 5 bases of the junction left unmatched. Germline values: CDR1 MDHEN, CDR2 SYDVKM. The CDR3 reads CASTPTGPNYGYTF. In DNA, the CDR3 is TGTGCCAGCACCCCGACAGGGCCTAACTATGGCTACACCTTC.

This clone was counted a single time. The J gene is TRBJ2-1, the V gene TRBV29-1; 11 positions match TRBD2. Germline CDR1 reads SQVTM; CDR2 reads ANQGSEA. The CDR3 runs to 14 residues. With 0 bases clipped from V and 9 bases from J, the junction kept 4 bases outside the gene matches. The CDR3 sequence: CSVEDRTSGSEQFF. The CDR3 DNA is TGCAGCGTTGAAGATAGAACTAGCGGGAGTGAGCAGTTCTTC.

This clone was counted a few times. The J gene is TRBJ2-5, the V gene TRBV4-1; TRBD2 matches 7 bases. The CDR3 sequence is 16 residues long. Germline trimming cut 0 bases from V and 1 base from J; bases unmatched to any gene: 5. Germline CDR1 reads MGHRA; CDR2 reads YSYEKL. The CDR3 protein is CASSQELGLVQETQYF. The CDR3 DNA reads TGCGCCAGCAGCCAAGAATTAGGACTAGTCCAAGAGACCCAGTACTTC.

The table lists this clone with a few counts. This sequence joins TRBV29-1 and TRBJ1-2; tentative D call: TRBD1 (5 bases). This CDR3 spans 13 amino acids. Trimming cost V 8 bases and J 0 bases, with 13 bases left between them. Germline-derived CDR1 and CDR2 are SQVTM and ANQGSEA. CDR3 residues: CSLADNTNYGYTF. CDR3 sequence (DNA): TGCAGCCTTGCGGACAACACTAACTATGGCTACACCTTC. The full variable domain, its missing parts supplied by reference TRBV29-1 and TRBJ1-2, is SAVISQKPSRDICQRGTSLTIQCQVDSQVTMMFWYRQQPGQSLTLIATANQGSEATYESGFVIDKFPISRPNLTFSTLTVSNMSPEDSSIYLCSLADNTNYGYTFGSGTRLTVV.

J is TRBJ1-1 and V is TRBV15, with unresolved D. V dropped 0 bases and J dropped 6 bases, with 14 bases sitting between them. The CDR3 runs 15 residues. Looked up from germline, CDR1 is LNHNV and CDR2 is YYDKDF (reference sequence). The CDR3 nucleotides are TGTGCCACCAGCAGAGATCGGGGTTTAATGGCTGAAGCTTTCTTT. It translates to CATSRDRGLMAEAFF.

For this clone: Other DNA sequences in the same sample also yield this CDR3. The CDR3 DNA follows: TGCGCCAGCAGCTTGGGGGCGGGAGGGGTCGAGACCCAGTACTTC. Protein product: CASSLGAGGVETQYF. The V call is TRBV5-1, the J call TRBJ2-5; 9 bases fit TRBD2. The CDR3 runs 15 residues. The ends lost 0 bases at V and 5 bases at J; junction bases unmatched: 5. CDR1 and CDR2 (germline): SGHRS, YFSETQ.